Below are 10 T cell receptor beta chains sequenced from a single sample in a study of T cell repertoires in cytomegalovirus infection. From the reads, TCRdb called clonotypes with MiXCR, one entry per CDR3 protein. This table has under 600,000 distinct CDR3 sequences, approximately 15% appearing once. Source material: CD8+ T cells from PBMCs. These receptors all come from a human donor in good health (CMV status not recorded). Some clones in this sample may be carry-over from other donors' samples.

This clonotype was recorded a few times. This chain connects TRBV7-3 to TRBJ2-6, with 9 nucleotides matching TRBD1. The germline CDR1 and CDR2 sequences are SGHTA and FQGTGA. Unmatched junction bases numbered 7, after V lost 4 bases and J lost 0 bases. The CDR3 has 18 amino acids. CDR3 in DNA: TGTGCCAGCAGCTCAGGACAGGGGTATAACTCTGGGGCCAACGTCCTGACTTTC. This codes for CASSSGQGYNSGANVLTF.

This clonotype was seen ten or more times. The CDR3 region is CASSLTPAGARTDTQYF. The CDR3 DNA reads as TGTGCCAGCAGCTTAACCCCGGCAGGCGCGCGCACAGATACGCAGTATTTT. The chain couples TRBV7-3 to TRBJ2-3; D remains unclear. Trimming removed 0 bases from V and 1 base from J, with 14 bases in between. The germline V gene encodes CDR1 SGHTA and CDR2 FQGTGA. This CDR3 region has 17 residues.

Remarks on this clonotype: With a much larger clone just one base away, this may be a read error. CDR3 region: CASSLGRIRFVYTF. The CDR3 nucleotides are TGTGCCAGCAGCCTTGGACGGATTCGATTTGTCTACACCTTC. The genes are TRBV12-3 or TRBV12-4 and TRBJ1-2, with D uncertain. V was shortened by 6 bases and J by 10 bases, with 21 bases between the two germline ends. CDR3 size: 14 residues.

This clonotype was counted at least ten times. For the CDR3, the DNA is TGTGCCAGCACCGTACAGGGGGGCACTGAAGCTTTCTTT. As protein: CASTVQGGTEAFF. V is TRBV12-3 or TRBV12-4 and J is TRBJ1-1; 8 positions agree with TRBD1. Trimming cost V 7 bases and J 4 bases; bases outside gene matches: 5. This CDR3 comprises 13 residues.

Ten or more counts support this clonotype. A read error may produce the germline difference seen at one junction end. The chain couples TRBV20-1 to TRBJ2-5, with 11 bases fitting TRBD2. CDR1 is DFQATT and CDR2 is SNEGSKA in the germline V gene (reference sequence). The CDR3 is 14 amino acids. In DNA, the CDR3 is TGCAGTGCTGGAGAACTAGCGGGAGAGGAGACCCAGTACTTC. It translates to CSAGELAGEETQYF.

This chain links TRBV6-2 or TRBV6-3 with TRBJ1-4; D gene ambiguous. Trimming removed 11 bases from V and 5 bases from J, with 15 bases in between. The CDR3 length is 13 residues. Germline CDR1 and CDR2: MNHEY and SVGEGT. The CDR3 coding sequence is TGTGCCGGGAAAGGGCTGGAGAATGAAAAACTGTTTTTT. Translation gives CAGKGLENEKLFF.

This clonotype was picked up many times. This chain joins TRBV7-2 and TRBJ1-2; D may be TRBD1 (6 bases). Germline-derived CDR1 and CDR2 are SGHTA and FQGNSA. This CDR3 comprises 15 residues. Trimming took off 1 base at V and 3 bases at J, with 12 bases between the two ends. The CDR3 is CASSLDQGLYYGYTF. The DNA of the CDR3 is TGTGCCAGCAGCTTAGATCAGGGGCTTTACTATGGCTACACCTTC.

V usage is TRBV27 and J usage is TRBJ2-7; possibly TRBD1 or TRBD2 for D (5 bases each). V was clipped by 7 bases and J by 0 bases, with 16 bases between them. The CDR3 has 15 residues. Per germline, CDR1 MNHEY and CDR2 SMNVEV (reference sequence). The CDR3 bases are TGTGCCAGCATTGTGACGGGGACGATCTCCTACGAGCAGTACTTC. This translates into CASIVTGTISYEQYF.

The table lists this clonotype with a few counts. The chain recombines TRBV9 with TRBJ2-1; 12 nucleotides match TRBD2. With 3 bases clipped from V and 7 bases from J, the junction kept 11 bases outside the gene matches. CDR1 is SGDLS, CDR2 YYNGEE, per germline. CDR3 length: 17 residues. CDR3 nucleotides: TGTGCCAGCAGCGAACCCCTAGCGGGAGGGGATGGAAATGAGCAGTTCTTC. It translates to CASSEPLAGGDGNEQFF.

Ten or more counts support this clonotype. The V gene is TRBV7-6, the J gene TRBJ1-3; 7 positions agree with TRBD1. V lost 6 bases and J lost 2; bases outside the gene matches: 10. Germline V gives CDR1 SGHVS, CDR2 FNYEAQ. The CDR3 is 16 residues long. The CDR3: CASSSRGAGAGNTIYF. DNA for the CDR3: TGTGCCAGCAGTTCCAGGGGGGCAGGGGCTGGAAACACCATATATTTT. Filled out from reference TRBV7-6 and TRBJ1-3, the complete variable domain reads GAGVSQSPRYKVTKRGQDVALRCDPISGHVSLYWYRQALGQGPEFLTYFNYEAQQDKSGLPNDRFSAERPEGSISTLTIQRTEQRDSAMYRCASSSRGAGAGNTIYFGEGSWLTVV.